The entry that follows covers one T cell receptor (beta chain) sequence. The data were taken from a study of blood T cell repertoires in COVID-19. From germline, CDR1 is MNHEY and CDR2 SVGEGT. The CDR3 contains 14 residues. V lost 0 bases to trimming and J lost 1 base, with 3 bases between them. Assay: immunoSEQ multiplex PCR; the TCRdb copy retains only in-frame clones and omits some. Of around 290,000 clones in the sample, approximately 86% were seen once. This chain uses TRBV6-2 or TRBV6-3 with TRBJ2-2; D unclear. Sequenced: peripheral blood. This sequence was found in a woman between 65 and 79 years old with COVID-19, enrolled during active disease. CDR3 residues: CASSYSLNTGELFF. For the CDR3, the DNA is TGTGCCAGCAGTTACTCACTGAACACCGGGGAGCTGTTTTTT.